The next 27 T cell receptor beta chains were all read from a single sample in a study of cytomegalovirus exposure and HLA in healthy donors (dated by TCRdb to between 2016 and 2019). The library was built by means of the immunoSEQ multiplex PCR assay. The multiplex PCR relied on a mix of 60 forward primers for TCR Vbeta segments and 13 reverse primers for TCR Jbeta segments. Sourced from immuneACCESS, this table was stored by TCRdb with only in-frame sequences that have V and J called. A share of the clones is absent; for the studies checked, an unresolved V gene accounts for under half, and the remainder has no known explanation. In this sample the table shows about 140,000 clones, 79% of which occur a single time. The top ten clonotypes cover approximately 1% of the sample. Sequencing used PBMCs. Source of these receptors: a young man in good health and CMV-seronegative.

A word on this clone: Additional DNA sequences in this sample encode the identical CDR3. The chain combines TRBV2 with TRBJ1-2; the match to TRBD1 covers 9 bases. Per the germline V gene, CDR1 is SNHLY and CDR2 is FYNNEI. J lost 2 bases, V lost 4 bases, and 2 bases had no gene match. This CDR3 is 14 amino acids long. The CDR3 is CASSGQGGNYGYTF. The DNA for the CDR3 is TGTGCCAGCAGTGGACAGGGGGGGAACTATGGCTACACCTTC.

The chain is built from TRBV5-1 and TRBJ2-7; D gene unclear. CDR3 size: 12 residues. The germline V and J ends were trimmed by 3 bases and 7 bases, with 11 bases remaining between them. Germline lookup yields CDR1 SGHRS and CDR2 YFSETQ. CDR3 in DNA: TGCGCCAGCAGCTCCAAACTACAAGAGCAGTACTTC. Encoded protein: CASSSKLQEQYF.

J is TRBJ2-2 and V is TRBV5-1, with 12 nucleotides matching TRBD1. V was pared by 5 bases and J by 5 bases, with 10 bases of the junction left unmatched. Germline V gene lookup returns CDR1 SGHRS and CDR2 YFSETQ. This CDR3 has 17 residues. Written as DNA, the CDR3 is TGCGCCAGCAGGATTCGGGGACAGGGGGCATCGACCGGGGAGCTGTTTTTT. Its protein is CASRIRGQGASTGELFF.

A remark on this clone: One end of the junction fails to match germline, which may point to a read error. The chain carries TRBV7-8 and TRBJ1-3; TRBD1 might be the D (5 bases). CDR3 length: 11 residues. Germline V gives CDR1 SGHVS, CDR2 FQNEAQ. DNA for the CDR3: TGTGCCAGCAGCTTAGGGTACAGGATGGATTTT. The encoded protein is CASSLGYRMDF. The whole variable domain, filled in from reference TRBV7-8 and TRBJ1-3, reads GAGVSQSPRYKVAKRGQDVALRCDPISGHVSLFWYQQALGQGPEFLTYFQNEAQLDKSGLPSDRFFAERPEGSVSTLKIQRTQQEDSAVYLCASSLGYRMDFGEGSWLTVV.

The gene calls are TRBV28 and TRBJ1-5; D gene uncertain. Between the trimmed V and J ends, which lost 2 bases and 3 bases, there was a span of 5 bases. Germline CDR1 MDHEN, CDR2 SYDVKM. The CDR3 is made up of 13 amino acids. The CDR3 region has the DNA TGTGCCAGCAGTTTACATGTCAATCAGCCCCAGCATTTT. Protein product: CASSLHVNQPQHF. The full variable domain, completed using reference TRBV28 and TRBJ1-5, is DVKVTQSSRYLVKRTGEKVFLECVQDMDHENMFWYRQDPGLGLRLIYFSYDVKMKEKGDIPEGYSVSREKKERFSLILESASTNQTSMYLCASSLHVNQPQHFGDGTRLSIL.

A few counts support this clone. The rearrangement uses TRBV4-1 and TRBJ1-1; 8 positions match TRBD1. This CDR3 comprises 15 residues. Germline assignment: CDR1 MGHRA and CDR2 YSYEKL. Losses at the gene ends were 3 bases for V and 6 bases for J; bases not matched to a gene: 9. CDR3 sequence: CASSHIGQGEPEAFF. The CDR3 DNA sequence: TGCGCCAGCAGCCATATCGGACAGGGTGAGCCTGAAGCTTTCTTT.

The CDR3 coding sequence is TGTGCCACCAGCAGAGCACACGGGGGGGCCGGGACCGGGGAGCTGTTTTTT. The encoded protein is CATSRAHGGAGTGELFF. The V call is TRBV15, the J call TRBJ2-2, with 8 bases matching TRBD2. Germline trimming cut 1 base from V and 5 bases from J; bases unmatched to any gene: 9. CDR3 size: 17 residues. Germline V lookup: CDR1 LNHNV, CDR2 YYDKDF (reference sequence).

The chain combines TRBV2 with TRBJ1-5; D not certain. Germline assignment: CDR1 SNHLY and CDR2 FYNNEI. The CDR3 length is 15 residues. Trimming shortened V by 5 bases and J by 1 base, and 12 bases separated the two germline ends. The CDR3 loop reads CASSPRGGSNQPQHF. CDR3 bases: TGTGCCAGCAGTCCTCGGGGAGGAAGCAATCAGCCCCAGCATTTT.

V is TRBV30 and J is TRBJ2-7; no firm D call. The germline CDR1 and CDR2 sequences are GTSNPN and SVGIG (reference sequence). This CDR3 spans 11 amino acids. V lost 0 bases and J lost 3, with 3 bases in between. The CDR3 region has the DNA TGTGCCTGGAGTGTTAGCTACGAGCAGTACTTC. This translates into CAWSVSYEQYF.

The chain is built from TRBV10-3 and TRBJ2-7; 9 bases are a match to TRBD1. CDR3 length: 15 amino acids. The V gene's germline CDR1 is ENHRY and CDR2 SYGVKD. V shed 5 bases and J 7 bases; nucleotides not matched to a gene: 12. CDR3 DNA: TGTGCCATCAGTTCATCCGGGACAGGGCGCGAAGAGCAGTACTTC. Amino acids: CAISSSGTGREEQYF.

This clone was picked up one time. The chain employs TRBV19 and TRBJ2-5; TRBD1 matches at 9 bases. The V gene end was trimmed by 4 bases and the J gene end by 5 bases; junction bases not matched to a gene: 5. The germline V gene encodes CDR1 LNHDA and CDR2 SQIVND (reference sequence). The CDR3 length is 14 residues. The CDR3 protein is CASSSWTGEETQYF. The DNA for the CDR3 is TGTGCCAGTAGTAGCTGGACAGGGGAGGAGACCCAGTACTTC.

The chain uses TRBV7-2 and TRBJ2-7; TRBD1 agrees at 7 bases. The J segment lost 1 base and the V segment lost 2 bases, leaving 14 bases of the junction unmatched. Per germline, CDR1 SGHTA and CDR2 FQGNSA. This CDR3 is built from 18 residues. The CDR3 nucleotides are TGTGCCAGCAGCTTACCTAAAAACAGGGGACCAGTTTCCTACGAGCAGTACTTC. Its translation: CASSLPKNRGPVSYEQYF.

The J gene is TRBJ1-1, the V gene TRBV4-2; TRBD1 is a possible D gene (5 bases). Germline V gene sequence: CDR1 LGHNA, CDR2 YNFKEQ. The CDR3 spans 12 residues. Deletions cut 2 bases from V and 4 bases from J, with 5 bases between. This chain's CDR3 is CASSQQGTEAFF. DNA of the CDR3: TGTGCCAGCAGCCAACAGGGCACTGAAGCTTTCTTT.

V usage is TRBV4-2 and J usage is TRBJ2-7; perhaps TRBD2 as D (5 bases). The CDR3 has 13 residues. Germline lookup yields CDR1 LGHNA and CDR2 YNFKEQ. Trimming took off 3 bases at V and 6 bases at J, with 12 bases between the two ends. CDR3 protein: CASSQVKGLEQYF. The CDR3 nucleotides read TGTGCCAGCAGCCAGGTTAAAGGACTCGAGCAGTACTTC.

This clone has a single count. Its ends do not fully match the called genes, so a read error is possible. The chain combines TRBV7-7 with TRBJ2-2; possible D gene TRBD2, 6 bases. Germline V gene sequence: CDR1 SSHAT, CDR2 FNYEAQ (reference sequence). This CDR3 contains 16 residues. CDR3 region: CASSLTRGTNTGELFF. CDR3 DNA: TGTGCTAGCAGCCTAACTCGGGGGACTAACACCGGGGAGCTGTTTTTT.

The rearrangement joins TRBV6-1 to TRBJ1-4, with a weak D call TRBD1 (5 bases). Trimming stripped 8 bases from V and 7 bases from J, with 20 bases between. CDR1 and CDR2 from the germline V gene are MNHNS and SASEGT. The CDR3 spans 15 residues. CDR3: CASGGWRASGEKLFF. In nucleotides, the CDR3 is TGTGCCAGCGGGGGGTGGCGGGCTAGTGGTGAAAAACTGTTTTTT.

The chain joins TRBV30 to TRBJ2-2, with 7 positions matching TRBD1. The CDR3 has 15 residues. Germline CDR1 is GTSNPN and CDR2 is SVGIG (reference sequence). Unmatched junction bases numbered 6, after V lost 1 base and J lost 4 bases. The CDR3 DNA follows: TGTGCCTGGAGTGCCGAGACAGGGAGCACCGGGGAGCTGTTTTTT. It is translated as CAWSAETGSTGELFF.

The V gene is TRBV7-6, the J gene TRBJ2-1; D call uncertain. Germline CDR1 is SGHVS and CDR2 is FNYEAQ. The CDR3 has 14 amino acids. Trimming cost V 4 bases and J 9 bases, with 16 bases left between them. CDR3 DNA: TGTGCCAGCAGCTCAGAGGATGCAAAGCCTGAGCAGTTCTTC. It translates to CASSSEDAKPEQFF.

This clone has a single count. The chain couples TRBV30 to TRBJ1-1; 7 nucleotides line up with TRBD1. V was clipped by 4 bases and J by 1 base; unmatched bases: 12. CDR3 size: 16 residues. Germline V CDR1 and CDR2: GTSNPN, SVGIG (reference sequence). The CDR3 coding sequence is TGTGCCTGGACCCTCAAAGGGGCAGGGGGGAACACTGAAGCTTTCTTT. Translation gives CAWTLKGAGGNTEAFF.

This clone has only a few counts. The CDR3 protein is CASSESVTFMNTEAFF. Here the CDR3 DNA reads TGTGCCAGCAGTGAATCGGTCACGTTCATGAACACTGAAGCTTTCTTT. The V gene is TRBV6-1, the J gene TRBJ1-1, with D hard to call. Between the trimmed V and J ends, which lost 2 bases and 0 bases, there was a span of 13 bases. There are 16 residues in the CDR3. Per the germline V gene, CDR1 is MNHNS and CDR2 is SASEGT.

J is TRBJ2-1 and V is TRBV27; 8 bases fit TRBD1. Germline V gives CDR1 MNHEY, CDR2 SMNVEV (reference sequence). The CDR3 is 15 residues long. V dropped 7 bases and J dropped 4; count of bases not matched to a gene: 9. The CDR3, as DNA: TGTGCCAGCACCCGATTGGACAGGGCATACAATGAGCAGTTCTTC. This sequence encodes CASTRLDRAYNEQFF.

The V gene is TRBV6-1, the J gene TRBJ1-1; D is possibly TRBD1 (5 bases). From germline, CDR1 is MNHNS and CDR2 SASEGT. Trimming left V 10 bases short and J 4 bases short, with 22 bases between. The CDR3 runs to 15 residues. The CDR3: CATNWGVEIGTEAFF. CDR3 nucleotide sequence: TGTGCCACTAACTGGGGGGTGGAAATCGGCACTGAAGCTTTCTTT.

The chain joins TRBV11-2 to TRBJ2-7; D is unclear. CDR3 length: 15 residues. Germline loops: CDR1 SGHAT, CDR2 FQNNGV. Between the trimmed V and J ends, which lost 0 bases and 6 bases, there was a span of 15 bases. CDR3 sequence (DNA): TGTGCCAGCAGCTTAGATCGGTTCATCGCCACCGAGCAGTACTTC. As protein: CASSLDRFIATEQYF.

V usage is TRBV4-2 and J usage is TRBJ1-4; the D is unclear. CDR1 and CDR2 (germline): LGHNA, YNFKEQ. The V and J ends lost 1 base and 5 bases respectively, with 8 bases between them. The CDR3 length is 14 residues. The CDR3 DNA reads as TGTGCCAGCAGCCAAGGGGCCCCAAATGAAAAACTGTTTTTT. This translates into CASSQGAPNEKLFF.

This clone was seen a handful of times. The chain carries TRBV30 and TRBJ1-2; 7 bases map to TRBD1. V trimming: 2 bases; J trimming: 4 bases; junction bases outside the gene matches: 4. Germline assignment: CDR1 GTSNPN and CDR2 SVGIG (reference sequence). This CDR3 has 13 amino acids. The chain's CDR3 is CAWSRGDSYGYTF. As DNA, the CDR3 is TGTGCCTGGAGTAGGGGGGACAGCTATGGCTACACCTTC.

The J gene is TRBJ2-1, the V gene TRBV30; D is uncertain. The CDR3 contains 15 residues. Germline V gives CDR1 GTSNPN, CDR2 SVGIG (reference sequence). V shed 1 base and J shed 0 bases, with 10 bases lying between them. This chain's CDR3 is CAWSGGVYSYNEQFF. In DNA form, the CDR3 reads TGTGCCTGGAGTGGTGGAGTCTACTCCTACAATGAGCAGTTCTTC. Using reference TRBV30 and TRBJ2-1 for the parts outside the CDR3, the full variable domain is SQTIHQWPATLVQPVGSPLSLECTVEGTSNPNLYWYRQAAGRGLQLLFYSVGIGQISSEVPQNLSASRPQDRQFILSSKKLLLSDSGFYLCAWSGGVYSYNEQFFGPGTRLTVL.

V gene TRBV5-6 combines with J gene TRBJ1-6; no clear D gene. The CDR3 contains 13 residues. V dropped 3 bases and J dropped 5 bases, with 6 bases sitting between them. Germline lookup yields CDR1 SGHDT and CDR2 YYEEEE. The CDR3 nucleotides are TGTGCCAGCAGCTGGCAGAATAATTCACCCCTCCACTTT. Translation: CASSWQNNSPLHF.